This TCR beta chain was observed in a study of blood T cell repertoires in COVID-19. Study information: There were acute and convalescent COVID-19 samples, and they came from the United States, Italy and Spain. Sources were T cells, B-cell-depleted T cells, or PBMCs; the material itself was cDNA or gDNA.

This clone was found once. Per the authors' pipeline: Amplification of reference gene primers was used by the study to estimate nucleated cell counts. Using immunoSEQ multiplex PCR, the repertoire was profiled, and TCRdb retains in-frame clones only, with some absent. From that table come the V and J calls and clone size; the DNA was used to work out D and trimming. This table has approximately 90,000 clones, around 90% appearing once. The CDR3 consists of 16 residues. The germline CDR1 and CDR2 sequences are LNHDA and SQIVND (reference sequence). The V and J ends lost 6 bases and 0 bases respectively, with 15 bases between them.

This receptor was taken from a woman in her 70s with acute or convalescent COVID-19. Input material: peripheral blood. The J gene is TRBJ1-3, the V gene TRBV19, with a weak D call TRBD1 (5 bases). The CDR3 sequence: CASRAQGPSSGNTIYF. CDR3 coding DNA: TGTGCCAGTAGGGCGCAGGGTCCCTCCTCTGGAAACACCATATATTTT.